A single sample gave rise to the 29 T cell receptor beta chains below, sequenced in a study of T cells in Graves' hyperthyroidism and ophthalmopathy (dated by TCRdb to the late 2010s). Receptor libraries were prepared by multiplex PCR. TCRdb names Illumina HiSeq 2000 as the instrument used. The TCR beta CDR3 regions were amplified from the RNA transcripts. For the first round of RT-PCR on the TCR CDR3, the HTBI primer set was used together with the Qiagen OneStep RT-PCR kit. The raw public reads went through TCRdb reprocessing: fastp at Q25, MiXCR clone calling, in-frame beta chains kept. Every entry covers one CDR3 protein and lists the most common genes and DNA from its rows. This sample gives about 510,000 distinct CDR3 sequences in total; about 14% of them show up just once. The ten largest account for over 11% of the sample. The specimen was blood. Every receptor here comes from a woman aged 40 to 49 with Graves' hyperthyroidism.

At least ten counts were recorded for this clonotype. The chain joins TRBV5-5 to TRBJ2-7, with D unclear. The CDR3 totals 16 residues. The germline V and J ends were trimmed by 0 bases and 2 bases, with 15 bases remaining between them. Germline CDR1 SGHKS, CDR2 YYEKEE (reference sequence). CDR3 residues: CASSLARGASAYEQYF. The DNA of the CDR3 is TGTGCCAGCAGCTTGGCCCGTGGAGCAAGTGCCTACGAGCAGTACTTC. Full variable domain (missing parts from reference TRBV5-5 and TRBJ2-7): DAGVTQSPTHLIKTRGQQVTLRCSPISGHKSVSWYQQVLGQGPQFIFQYYEKEERGRGNFPDRFSARQFPNYSSELNVNALLLGDSALYLCASSLARGASAYEQYFGPGTRLTVT.

This clonotype has a count of ten or more. This sequence joins TRBV29-1 and TRBJ2-3; D is undetermined. The CDR3 extends over 12 amino acids. Germline V gene data show CDR1 as SQVTM and CDR2 as ANQGSEA. Trimming cost V 3 bases and J 2 bases, with 6 bases left between them. CDR3: CSVDGHTDTQYF. For the CDR3, the DNA is TGCAGCGTTGATGGCCACACAGATACGCAGTATTTT.

This clonotype was seen many times. The gene calls are TRBV2 and TRBJ2-5; TRBD1 agrees at 9 bases. There are 16 residues in the CDR3. The trim removed 6 bases at V and 2 bases at J, leaving 10 bases unmatched. Germline V gives CDR1 SNHLY, CDR2 FYNNEI. CDR3 amino acids: CASSPQGQGGQETQYF. The DNA for the CDR3 is TGTGCCAGCAGCCCTCAGGGACAGGGTGGGCAAGAGACCCAGTACTTC.

In this sample, this clonotype turned up many times. This chain uses TRBV5-1 with TRBJ2-1, with 8 bases fitting TRBD2. Per the germline V gene, CDR1 is SGHRS and CDR2 is YFSETQ. The CDR3 extends over 16 amino acids. J lost 2 bases, V lost 5 bases, and 9 bases had no gene match. CDR3 DNA: TGCGCCAGCAGAGAAGCCTGGCGGGAGGCCTACAATGAGCAGTTCTTC. This codes for CASREAWREAYNEQFF.

In this sample, this clonotype turned up a few times. The rearrangement uses TRBV6-1 and TRBJ2-7; 9 bases are a match to TRBD1. The V segment lost 5 bases and the J segment 3 bases; nucleotides outside the gene matches: 8. The CDR3 covers 15 residues. From germline, CDR1 is MNHNS and CDR2 SASEGT. CDR3 nucleotide sequence: TGTGCCAGCAGTTCCGGGACAGGGTCATACTACGAGCAGTACTTC. Translation gives CASSSGTGSYYEQYF.

In this sample, this clonotype turned up many times. The rearrangement links TRBV18 to TRBJ1-6; 7 bases match TRBD1. Germline CDR1 reads KGHSH; CDR2 reads LQKENI. V shed 4 bases, J shed 8 bases, and the junction held 8 bases outside the gene matches. This CDR3 is 15 amino acids long. CDR3 DNA: TGTGCCAGCTCACTTGAAACAGGGACAGATTCACCCCTCCACTTT. It yields the protein CASSLETGTDSPLHF.

In regard to this clonotype: A read error is possible here, since a much larger clone lies one base away. The genes are TRBV20-1 and TRBJ2-7; TRBD2 aligns across 10 bases. The CDR3 sequence is 13 residues long. Germline CDR1 reads DFQATT; CDR2 reads SNEGSKA (reference sequence). As DNA, the CDR3 is TGCATTGCTACAACTAGCGGGAACTACGAGCAGTACTTC. It encodes CIATTSGNYEQYF.

The gene calls are TRBV4-1 and TRBJ2-1; 8 bases are shared with TRBD1. The CDR3 sequence is 16 residues long. The germline V gene has CDR1 MGHRA and CDR2 YSYEKL. V was pared by 4 bases and J by 5 bases, with 10 bases of the junction left unmatched. The CDR3 loop reads CASSPVFNRGDNEQFF. The CDR3 DNA reads TGCGCCAGCAGCCCAGTATTCAACAGGGGGGACAATGAGCAGTTCTTC.

This clonotype was seen ten or more times. This chain uses TRBV28 with TRBJ1-1; tentative D call: TRBD1 (6 bases). Trimming stripped 3 bases from V and 2 bases from J, with 13 bases between. The CDR3 sequence is 15 residues long. Germline V lookup: CDR1 MDHEN, CDR2 SYDVKM. The CDR3, as DNA: TGTGCCAGCAGTTTTCCTGGGACATTAAACACTGAAGCTTTCTTT. Its translation is CASSFPGTLNTEAFF.

This clonotype was found a few times. The chain's CDR3 is CAISESRDGYTF. CDR3 nucleotide sequence: TGTGCCATCAGTGAGTCCAGGGACGGCTACACCTTC. V and J are TRBV10-3 and TRBJ1-2, with D possibly matching TRBD1 (5 bases). This CDR3 is built from 12 residues. The germline gives CDR1 ENHRY, CDR2 SYGVKD. V gave up 0 bases and J gave up 8 bases, with 7 bases separating them.

V gene TRBV25-1 combines with J gene TRBJ1-2, with a weak D call TRBD1 (6 bases). Germline V CDR1 and CDR2: MGHDK, SYGVNS. This CDR3 has 15 residues. The V gene lost 3 bases and the J gene lost 4 bases, with 15 bases spanning the gap. The CDR3 spells CASSDAPAGAYGYTF. The CDR3 DNA sequence: TGTGCCAGCAGTGACGCCCCGGCAGGGGCCTATGGCTACACCTTC.

This clonotype has at least ten counts. This sequence joins TRBV2 and TRBJ2-6; weak D call: TRBD1 (6 bases). The CDR3 totals 20 residues. Germline V CDR1 and CDR2: SNHLY, FYNNEI. Deletions cut 1 base from V and 1 base from J, with 20 bases between. The CDR3 here is CASSEVITWGLPSGANVLTF. The CDR3 DNA sequence: TGTGCCAGCAGTGAAGTAATCACCTGGGGGCTACCTTCTGGGGCCAACGTCCTGACTTTC.

Many counts were recorded for this clonotype. The gene calls are TRBV24-1 and TRBJ2-5; 9 nucleotides line up with TRBD2. V lost 6 bases and J lost 5; bases outside the gene matches: 15. Germline CDR1 and CDR2: KGHDR and SFDVKD. The length of the CDR3 is 17 residues. The CDR3 region is CATSLAGVLIFCETQYF. CDR3 in DNA: TGTGCCACCAGTTTAGCGGGAGTCTTAATCTTTTGTGAGACCCAGTACTTC.

The CDR3 DNA follows: TGTGCCAGTAGTACGCGGGAGGACACCGGGGAGCTGTTTTTT. Protein sequence: CASSTREDTGELFF. This rearrangement joins TRBV19 to TRBJ2-2; TRBD2 aligns across 8 bases. The CDR3 length is 14 residues. Losses at the gene ends were 4 bases for V and 3 bases for J; bases not matched to a gene: 1. Germline lookup yields CDR1 LNHDA and CDR2 SQIVND (reference sequence).

The V and J genes are TRBV14 and TRBJ2-1, with D tentatively TRBD2 (5 bases). The ends were cut back, 0 bases at V and 0 bases at J, with 9 bases in the middle. Germline V gene lookup returns CDR1 SGHDN and CDR2 FVKESK. The CDR3 is 16 amino acids. CDR3 nucleotide sequence: TGTGCCAGCAGCCAAGACGGACTGAGCTCCTACAATGAGCAGTTCTTC. It encodes CASSQDGLSSYNEQFF.

This clonotype was seen a handful of times. The V gene is TRBV3-1, the J gene TRBJ1-3, with D hard to call. Between the trimmed V and J ends, which lost 0 bases and 2 bases, there was a span of 17 bases. Germline-derived CDR1 and CDR2 are LGHDT and YNNKEL (reference sequence). CDR3 size: 18 residues. CDR3: CASSQDLMSDTTGNTIYF. CDR3 sequence (DNA): TGTGCCAGCAGCCAAGATTTAATGAGCGATACCACTGGAAACACCATATATTTT. Together with reference TRBV3-1 and TRBJ1-3, the CDR3 gives the full variable domain: DTAVSQTPKYLVTQMGNDKSIKCEQNLGHDTMYWYKQDSKKFLKIMFSYNNKELIINETVPNRFSPKSPDKAHLNLHINSLELGDSAVYFCASSQDLMSDTTGNTIYFGEGSWLTVV.

V and J are TRBV6-1 and TRBJ1-4; TRBD1 matches at 8 bases. The V gene end was trimmed by 5 bases and the J gene end by 9 bases; junction bases not matched to a gene: 5. The germline gives CDR1 MNHNS, CDR2 SASEGT. The CDR3 totals 13 residues. In DNA, the CDR3 is TGTGCCAGCAGTAAGGGACAGGTTCAAAAACTGTTTTTT. It yields the protein CASSKGQVQKLFF.

The table lists this clonotype with many counts. The chain couples TRBV5-5 to TRBJ2-7; D uncertain. V lost 0 bases and J 2 bases, leaving 9 bases between the germline ends. Germline values: CDR1 SGHKS, CDR2 YYEKEE (reference sequence). The CDR3 has 14 amino acids. CDR3 bases: TGTGCCAGCAGCTTGGTAGGGATTACCTACGAGCAGTACTTC. This gives the protein CASSLVGITYEQYF.

This clonotype was picked up a small number of times. The chain recombines TRBV5-1 with TRBJ2-5; D tentatively reads TRBD1 or TRBD2 (6 bases each). V lost 4 bases and J 2 bases, leaving 15 bases between the germline ends. Per germline, CDR1 SGHRS and CDR2 YFSETQ. The CDR3 is made up of 15 amino acids. The CDR3 is CASSQGGLDQETQYF. CDR3 DNA: TGCGCCAGCAGCCAAGGGGGACTCGATCAAGAGACCCAGTACTTC.

The chain combines TRBV5-1 with TRBJ2-5; the D is unclear. The length of the CDR3 is 12 residues. Germline V CDR1 and CDR2: SGHRS, YFSETQ. The V and J ends lost 7 bases and 2 bases respectively, with 9 bases between them. This CDR3 is CASSSQQETQYF. The CDR3 bases are TGCGCCAGCTCCTCCCAGCAAGAGACCCAGTACTTC.

This clonotype was counted ten times or more. The rearrangement uses TRBV10-2 and TRBJ2-5; TRBD2 aligns across 13 bases. This CDR3 spans 17 amino acids. V lost 6 bases and J lost 6; bases outside the gene matches: 13. Germline lookup yields CDR1 WSHSY and CDR2 SAAADI. This CDR3 reads CASSDQTGTSGIKTQYF. Written as DNA, the CDR3 is TGCGCCAGCAGCGACCAGACCGGGACTAGCGGGATAAAGACCCAGTACTTC.

In nucleotides, the CDR3 is TGTGCTACTGCCAACAGCACAGATACGCAGTATTTT. Translating gives CATANSTDTQYF. The chain carries TRBV12-5 and TRBJ2-3; D unresolved. Trimming pared 10 bases from V and 0 bases from J, leaving 8 bases between. The germline V gene encodes CDR1 LGHNT and CDR2 FRNRAP. This CDR3 has 12 residues.

This clonotype was seen at least ten times. V is TRBV5-1 and J is TRBJ1-1; no clear D gene. Trimming cost V 1 base and J 1 base, with 5 bases left between them. The CDR3 has 13 amino acids. Germline CDR1 reads SGHRS; CDR2 reads YFSETQ. CDR3 DNA sequence: TGCGCCAGCAGCTTGAACACGAACACTGAAGCTTTCTTT. Translated: CASSLNTNTEAFF.

The genes are TRBV19 and TRBJ1-1; D remains unclear. The CDR3 has 16 residues. Trimming stripped 5 bases from V and 1 base from J, with 17 bases between. The germline CDR1 and CDR2 sequences are LNHDA and SQIVND (reference sequence). In DNA, the CDR3 is TGTGCCAGTAGTGGAAGAAGTCGGAGCCCGAACACTGAAGCTTTCTTT. Translation gives CASSGRSRSPNTEAFF.

This clonotype was counted at least ten times. This may be a read error, as it is one base from a much larger clone. The gene calls are TRBV20-1 and TRBJ2-5, with no clear D. CDR3 size: 10 residues. The germline gives CDR1 DFQATT, CDR2 SNEGSKA (reference sequence). Trimming left V 3 bases short and J 3 bases short, with 2 bases between. In DNA, the CDR3 is TGCAGTGCTAGCGAAGAGACCCAGTACTTC. Amino acid sequence: CSASEETQYF.

This clonotype came up many times. The gene calls are TRBV2 and TRBJ2-5; possibly TRBD2 for D (5 bases). There are 16 residues in the CDR3. V lost 3 bases and J 2 bases, leaving 16 bases between the germline ends. Germline V gene lookup returns CDR1 SNHLY and CDR2 FYNNEI. This CDR3 reads CASSDVGLALQETQYF. The CDR3 region has the DNA TGTGCCAGCAGTGATGTGGGTCTAGCTTTGCAAGAGACCCAGTACTTC.

The chain carries TRBV5-1 and TRBJ2-3, with D possibly TRBD1 on 6 matching bases. The CDR3 consists of 17 residues. V was shortened by 4 bases and J by 6 bases, with 24 bases between the two germline ends. CDR1 is SGHRS and CDR2 is YFSETQ in the germline V gene. CDR3 in amino acids: CASSPRGINILRDTQYF. CDR3 DNA: TGCGCCAGCAGCCCAAGGGGGATTAACATCCTGCGGGATACGCAGTATTTT.

This rearrangement joins TRBV18 to TRBJ1-2; D is possibly TRBD1 (6 bases). The CDR3 has 14 amino acids. Trimming took off 2 bases at V and 4 bases at J, with 11 bases between the two ends. Germline loops: CDR1 KGHSH, CDR2 LQKENI. This CDR3 reads CASSPGGQIYGYTF. CDR3 coding DNA: TGTGCCAGCTCACCAGGCGGACAGATCTATGGCTACACCTTC.

This clonotype was counted between two and nine times. The chain combines TRBV29-1 with TRBJ1-1, with TRBD1 as a possible D gene (5 bases). The CDR3 has 13 residues. In germline, CDR1 is SQVTM, CDR2 ANQGSEA. V shed 5 bases and J shed 1 base, with 11 bases lying between them. CDR3 in amino acids: CSVFGTANTEAFF. The CDR3 DNA follows: TGCAGCGTTTTTGGGACGGCGAACACTGAAGCTTTCTTT.